Following are 21 T cell receptor beta chains from one sample sequenced in a study of technical replicates of blood from several donors. Data came from immunoSEQ multiplex PCR; TCRdb stores just in-frame clones and leaves some out. The table shows 91,000 or so clones, with roughly 96% occurring only once. The specimen was T cells isolated from PBMCs. These receptor sequences come from a human donor in good health.

As concerns this clone: Other DNA sequences of this sample code for an identical CDR3. The chain carries TRBV6-5 and TRBJ1-2; 8 bases fit TRBD1. Germline V CDR1 and CDR2: MNHEY, SVGAGI. This CDR3 comprises 13 residues. The V and J ends lost 6 bases and 4 bases, in that order; junction bases with no gene match: 4. The CDR3 loop is CASRPGQGYGYTF. CDR3 nucleotide sequence: TGTGCCAGCAGACCAGGACAGGGCTATGGCTACACCTTC.

CDR3 coding DNA: TGTGCCAGCAGAGATAATCCTAGCTCGCGGGAGACCCAGTACTTC. Residues: CASRDNPSSRETQYF. The rearrangement uses TRBV6-1 and TRBJ2-5, with a tentative D call TRBD2 (5 bases). CDR1 and CDR2 from the germline V gene are MNHNS and SASEGT. Trimming removed 6 bases at V and 5 bases at J, with 19 bases between. The length of the CDR3 is 15 residues.

The rearrangement links TRBV7-8 to TRBJ1-1; 7 bases agree with TRBD1. Germline V gene sequence: CDR1 SGHVS, CDR2 FQNEAQ. Trimming removed 5 bases from V and 4 bases from J; junction bases left unmatched: 10. This CDR3 spans 15 amino acids. The CDR3: CASSPRQGAGTEAFF. The CDR3 DNA sequence: TGTGCCAGCAGCCCCAGACAGGGAGCCGGCACTGAAGCTTTCTTT.

This clone was counted once. The V gene is TRBV9, the J gene TRBJ2-2; TRBD2 is a possible D gene (5 bases). Between the trimmed V and J ends, which lost 4 bases and 4 bases, there was a span of 8 bases. CDR1 is SGDLS, CDR2 YYNGEE, per germline. The CDR3 is 13 amino acids. CDR3 sequence: CASSSSGTGELFF. As DNA, the CDR3 is TGTGCCAGCAGCTCCAGCGGCACCGGGGAGCTGTTTTTT.

The J gene is TRBJ1-5, the V gene TRBV18; 8 bases are a match to TRBD1. The J segment lost 7 bases and the V segment lost 1 base, leaving 3 bases of the junction unmatched. The CDR3 is made up of 14 amino acids. CDR1 KGHSH and CDR2 LQKENI come from the germline V gene. This CDR3 is CASSPLPGGQPQHF. In nucleotides, the CDR3 is TGTGCCAGCTCACCACTCCCAGGGGGCCAGCCCCAGCATTTT.

The chain combines TRBV5-1 with TRBJ2-2; no clear D. The CDR3 is 14 residues long. The germline V gene encodes CDR1 SGHRS and CDR2 YFSETQ. V was trimmed by 7 bases and J by 2 bases, leaving 12 bases between them. The CDR3 DNA reads as TGCGCCAGCCGGCGGCTAACCAACACCGGGGAGCTGTTTTTT. It yields the protein CASRRLTNTGELFF.

This chain connects TRBV9 to TRBJ2-2; D gene unclear. The CDR3 is 13 residues long. V was shortened by 0 bases and J by 7 bases, with 7 bases between the two germline ends. Germline CDR1 reads SGDLS; CDR2 reads YYNGEE. The CDR3 region is CASSVVRGGELFF. The DNA for the CDR3 is TGTGCCAGCAGCGTAGTCAGAGGCGGGGAGCTGTTTTTT.

This clone has a single count. The chain is built from TRBV11-2 and TRBJ2-4, with D possibly TRBD1 on 6 matching bases. Looked up from germline, CDR1 is SGHAT and CDR2 is FQNNGV. CDR3 length: 18 amino acids. V dropped 2 bases and J dropped 0 bases, with 17 bases sitting between them. CDR3 coding DNA: TGTGCCAGCAGCTTAATGTCGGGCAGGGGCCTAGCCAAAAACATTCAGTACTTC. This gives the protein CASSLMSGRGLAKNIQYF.

This clone occurred once. V usage is TRBV7-9 and J usage is TRBJ2-3; 10 positions match TRBD2. V shed 3 bases and J 6 bases; nucleotides not matched to a gene: 9. CDR3 length equals 16 residues. CDR1 and CDR2 (germline): SEHNR, FQNEAQ (reference sequence). The CDR3 protein is CASSFSAGGPVDTQYF. The CDR3 DNA reads as TGTGCCAGCAGCTTCTCAGCGGGAGGGCCGGTGGATACGCAGTATTTT.

The CDR3 sequence: CASSSMDTEAFF. Written as DNA, the CDR3 is TGCGCCAGCTCGTCTATGGACACTGAAGCTTTCTTT. The J gene is TRBJ1-1, the V gene TRBV10-1; D is uncertain. Germline CDR1 reads WNHNN; CDR2 reads SYGVQD (reference sequence). The CDR3 consists of 12 residues. V was cut by 8 bases and J by 3 bases, with 10 bases left in between.

This clone was detected once. The chain links TRBV6-1 to TRBJ2-4, with 7 nucleotides matching TRBD1. Losses at the gene ends were 2 bases for V and 7 bases for J; bases not matched to a gene: 8. Per germline, CDR1 MNHNS and CDR2 SASEGT. This CDR3 spans 15 amino acids. The DNA of the CDR3 is TGTGCCAGCAGTGAACGAGGGGGCTCGGTGAACATTCAGTACTTC. Protein sequence: CASSERGGSVNIQYF.

This clone was recorded once. This chain links TRBV19 with TRBJ1-3; D possibly corresponds to TRBD1 (5 bases). V was trimmed by 3 bases and J by 0 bases, leaving 12 bases between them. This CDR3 comprises 16 residues. Looked up from germline, CDR1 is LNHDA and CDR2 is SQIVND (reference sequence). CDR3 nucleotides: TGTGCCAGTAGTATTTTCGGGGACTCCTCTGGAAACACCATATATTTT. Protein sequence: CASSIFGDSSGNTIYF.

The rearrangement uses TRBV6-1 and TRBJ1-5, with D perhaps matching TRBD1 (5 bases). Looked up from germline, CDR1 is MNHNS and CDR2 is SASEGT. The CDR3 length is 15 residues. V was pared by 6 bases and J by 0 bases, with 12 bases between. CDR3 nucleotides: TGTGCCAGCAGCCGTGACAGCTATAGCAATCAGCCCCAGCATTTT. Encoded protein: CASSRDSYSNQPQHF.

In this sample, this clone turned up once. V gene TRBV5-4 combines with J gene TRBJ2-7; D possibly corresponds to TRBD2 (7 bases). V lost 2 bases and J lost 3, with 12 bases in between. CDR1 is SGHNT, CDR2 YYREEE, per germline (reference sequence). This CDR3 is 14 amino acids long. The CDR3 region is CASSLGGERYEQYF. The CDR3 DNA reads as TGTGCCAGCAGCTTAGGGGGGGAGCGCTACGAGCAGTACTTC.

The rearrangement uses TRBV6-1 and TRBJ2-5, with D possibly TRBD2 on 5 matching bases. Trimming shortened V by 7 bases and J by 5 bases, and 17 bases separated the two germline ends. CDR3 size: 14 residues. The germline gives CDR1 MNHNS, CDR2 SASEGT. The CDR3: CASKPGSHGETQYF. The CDR3 DNA follows: TGTGCCAGCAAACCGGGATCGCACGGGGAGACCCAGTACTTC.

The chain links TRBV27 to TRBJ1-3; TRBD1 matches at 9 bases. Germline V gives CDR1 MNHEY, CDR2 SMNVEV (reference sequence). This CDR3 has 16 residues. The V segment lost 4 bases and the J segment 1 base; nucleotides outside the gene matches: 5. The CDR3: CASSSHGQGSGNTIYF. As DNA, the CDR3 is TGTGCCAGCAGTTCCCACGGACAGGGGTCTGGAAACACCATATATTTT.

This chain uses TRBV5-1 with TRBJ2-1; the match to TRBD2 covers 11 bases. The junction had 3 bases not matched to a gene; V was cut back by 6 bases and J by 4 bases. Germline loops: CDR1 SGHRS, CDR2 YFSETQ. The CDR3 totals 14 residues. The DNA for the CDR3 is TGCGCCAGCAAACTAGCGGGAGAGTACAATGAGCAGTTCTTC. Protein sequence: CASKLAGEYNEQFF. The full variable domain, rest sourced from reference TRBV5-1 and TRBJ2-1, is KAGVTQTPRYLIKTRGQQVTLSCSPISGHRSVSWYQQTPGQGLQFLFEYFSETQRNKGNFPGRFSGRQFSNSRSEMNVSTLELGDSALYLCASKLAGEYNEQFFGPGTRLTVL.

J is TRBJ2-3 and V is TRBV10-2; 7 bases are shared with TRBD2. Unmatched junction bases numbered 6, after V lost 6 bases and J lost 0 bases. The CDR3 runs 15 residues. Germline assignment: CDR1 WSHSY and CDR2 SAAADI. The CDR3 coding sequence is TGCGCCAGCAGAGAAGCGGGACTGAGCACAGATACGCAGTATTTT. Protein product: CASREAGLSTDTQYF.

V is TRBV19 and J is TRBJ1-2; TRBD1 matches 8 bases. The junction had 9 bases not matched to a gene; V was cut back by 7 bases and J by 5 bases. Germline CDR1 is LNHDA and CDR2 is SQIVND (reference sequence). The CDR3 has 14 amino acids. As DNA, the CDR3 is TGTGCCAGTACCCCCACCCAGGGGGCGTATGGCTACACCTTC. Its protein product is CASTPTQGAYGYTF.

The chain carries TRBV27 and TRBJ2-1, with unresolved D. The V gene lost 4 bases and the J gene lost 5 bases, with 6 bases spanning the gap. There are 12 residues in the CDR3. Looked up from germline, CDR1 is MNHEY and CDR2 is SMNVEV (reference sequence). This chain's CDR3 is CASSSQNNEQFF. CDR3 sequence (DNA): TGTGCCAGCAGTTCCCAAAACAATGAGCAGTTCTTC.

This chain connects TRBV7-2 to TRBJ1-1, with a weak D call TRBD1 (5 bases). The CDR3 length is 14 residues. V was cut by 7 bases and J by 0 bases, with 12 bases left in between. Germline lookup yields CDR1 SGHTA and CDR2 FQGNSA. Here the CDR3 reads CASNNLGVNTEAFF. CDR3 sequence (DNA): TGTGCCAGCAATAACCTAGGGGTGAACACTGAAGCTTTCTTT.